Sequencing of this T cell receptor beta chain was carried out in a study of blood T cell repertoires in COVID-19. At the level of the study: Spain, Italy and the United States supplied samples that represented acute and convalescent COVID-19. T cells, B-cell-depleted T cells, or PBMCs supplied cDNA or gDNA.

Under the authors' procedure: The assay estimated nucleated cells by amplifying reference gene primers. Clones were sequenced by immunoSEQ multiplex PCR, and TCRdb holds only the in-frame ones, with some missing. Clone size and V and J calls were adopted from that table, with D and trimming inferred from the DNA. The sample includes about 80,000 clones, 70% to 85% of them seen just once. Germline V CDR1 and CDR2: LNHDA, SQIVND (reference sequence). J gave up 5 bases and V 10 bases, and 14 bases lay outside the gene matches. The CDR3 loop spans 15 amino acids. The V call is TRBV19, the J call TRBJ2-7; 10 bases are shared with TRBD1. This clonotype was sampled from a human donor in a cohort sampled during active COVID-19. The sequencing sample was made of peripheral blood. The CDR3 bases are TGTGCCATCGAGATTTCCGGGACAGGGGCCCACGAGCAGTACTTC. It yields the protein CAIEISGTGAHEQYF.